Below are 8 T cell receptor beta chains sequenced from a single sample in a study of blood T cell repertoires in COVID-19. The method was immunoSEQ multiplex PCR; TCRdb's version includes in-frame clones alone and lacks a portion of them. This table has over 150,000 clones, roughly 84% appearing once. The material sequenced was peripheral blood. All receptors come from a man in his 70s with active or convalescent COVID-19.

The CDR3 DNA sequence: TGTGCCAGCAGTTACCGAAGGACAGGACAGTATAGCAATCAGCCCCAGCATTTT. Amino acid sequence: CASSYRRTGQYSNQPQHF. The chain links TRBV6-2 or TRBV6-3 to TRBJ1-5; 7 bases agree with TRBD1. The CDR3 loop spans 18 amino acids. V shed 2 bases and J 0 bases; nucleotides not matched to a gene: 10. The V gene's germline CDR1 is MNHEY and CDR2 SVGEGT.

This chain joins TRBV25-1 and TRBJ1-4; tentative D call: TRBD1 (6 bases). This CDR3 has 13 residues. Deletions cut 6 bases from V and 6 bases from J, with 11 bases between. Germline CDR1 is MGHDK and CDR2 is SYGVNS. The CDR3 loop is CASSTTGYEKLFF. The DNA of the CDR3 is TGTGCCAGCAGCACCACAGGGTATGAAAAACTGTTTTTT.

In its sample, this clone was seen a few times. This chain joins TRBV7-8 and TRBJ1-1; 8 nucleotides agree with TRBD1. Germline-derived CDR1 and CDR2 are SGHVS and FQNEAQ. V dropped 5 bases and J dropped 8; count of bases not matched to a gene: 13. CDR3 size: 15 residues. CDR3: CASSITGTGQGEAFF. CDR3 bases: TGTGCCAGCAGCATCACCGGGACAGGCCAGGGGGAAGCTTTCTTT.

The J gene is TRBJ2-3, the V gene TRBV5-4; 12 positions agree with TRBD2. The junction had 6 bases not matched to a gene; V was cut back by 1 base and J by 0 bases. Germline V gives CDR1 SGHNT, CDR2 YYREEE (reference sequence). The CDR3 totals 18 residues. CDR3 coding DNA: TGTGCCAGCAGCTTGAAACTAGCGGGGGGCCATAGCACAGATACGCAGTATTTT. Residues: CASSLKLAGGHSTDTQYF.

This chain connects TRBV7-9 to TRBJ2-1, with a tentative D call TRBD1 (6 bases). Trimming left V 6 bases short and J 10 bases short, with 16 bases between. Germline CDR1 SEHNR, CDR2 FQNEAQ (reference sequence). This CDR3 has 13 amino acids. CDR3 in DNA: TGTGCCAGCAGTCACGACAGGAGGAGGGAGCAGTTCTTC. Translated: CASSHDRRREQFF. The full variable domain, rest sourced from reference TRBV7-9 and TRBJ2-1, is DTGVSQNPRHKITKRGQNVTFRCDPISEHNRLYWYRQTLGQGPEFLTYFQNEAQLEKSRLLSDRFSAERPKGSFSTLEIQRTEQGDSAMYLCASSHDRRREQFFGPGTRLTVL.

V is TRBV2 and J is TRBJ2-7; TRBD2 might be the D (5 bases). The CDR3 has 12 residues. Per the germline V gene, CDR1 is SNHLY and CDR2 is FYNNEI. V was clipped by 6 bases and J by 1 base, with 7 bases between them. The CDR3 nucleotides read TGTGCCAGCAGCCGGACTTCCTACGAGCAGTACTTC. This codes for CASSRTSYEQYF.

The chain recombines TRBV14 with TRBJ2-3; TRBD1 matches 7 bases. Germline assignment: CDR1 SGHDN and CDR2 FVKESK. CDR3 length: 15 residues. Unmatched junction bases numbered 9, after V lost 4 bases and J lost 5 bases. CDR3 sequence reads: CASSRQGVRGDTQYF. For the CDR3, the DNA is TGTGCCAGCAGCCGACAGGGTGTAAGGGGAGATACGCAGTATTTT.

V usage is TRBV4-3 and J usage is TRBJ2-1; the D gene is possibly TRBD2 (5 bases). Trimming took off 2 bases at V and 8 bases at J, with 10 bases between the two ends. The CDR3 is made up of 13 amino acids. Germline loops: CDR1 LGHNA, CDR2 YSLEER. In DNA, the CDR3 is TGCGCCAGCAGCCAATCTCTAGCTCATGAGCAGTTCTTC. This encodes CASSQSLAHEQFF.